These T cell receptor beta chains were read from a single sample in a study of T cell responses to AZD1222 COVID-19 vaccine. TCRdb's copy holds only in-frame clones and misses some; the assay was immunoSEQ multiplex PCR. The table includes 50,000 to 75,000 clones, 75% to 90% detected once. The material sequenced was peripheral blood, taken 28 days after the second AZD1222 dose. These receptors came from an adult who received the AZD1222 COVID-19 vaccine. CDR3s include the opening cysteine and the closing phenylalanine or tryptophan. The D gene is left open where the match is weak. The size of a clone is reported for some rows only, either as once, few or many, or as a class for expanded clones.

V: TRBV6-5
size: NA
J: TRBJ1-1
D: NA
CDR3: CASSYGFGREAFF
DNA: TGTGCCAGCAGTTACGGATTCGGCCGGGAAGCTTTCTTT

V: TRBV6-1
size: NA
J: TRBJ2-1
D: NA
CDR3: CASSEAWRSSYNEQFF
DNA: TGTGCCAGCAGTGAAGCTTGGAGAAGCTCCTACAATGAGCAGTTCTTC

V: TRBV27
size: NA
J: TRBJ1-1
D: NA
CDR3: CASSFGRGGNTEAFF
DNA: TGTGCCAGCAGTTTCGGACGGGGGGGGAACACTGAAGCTTTCTTT

V: TRBV19
size: NA
J: TRBJ2-7
D: NA
CDR3: CASSKGTSYEQYF
DNA: TGTGCCAGTAGTAAAGGGACCTCCTACGAGCAGTACTTC

V: TRBV11-2
size: NA
J: TRBJ2-7
D: NA
CDR3: CASSLDPGRVGSLIGGEQYF
DNA: TGTGCCAGCAGCTTAGATCCCGGCAGGGTGGGTTCCTTGATAGGGGGCGAGCAGTACTTC

V: TRBV4-3
size: NA
J: TRBJ2-3
D: NA
CDR3: CASSQDPAGSTTDTQYF
DNA: TGCGCCAGCAGCCAAGATCCGGCAGGATCTACCACAGATACGCAGTATTTT

V: TRBV6-5
size: NA
J: TRBJ2-1
D: TRBD1
CDR3: CAKYPGQKYNEQFF
DNA: TGTGCCAAATATCCGGGACAGAAGTACAATGAGCAGTTCTTC

V: TRBV6-5
size: NA
J: TRBJ2-3
D: NA
CDR3: CASSLQGGTDTQYF
DNA: TGTGCCAGCAGTCTACAGGGAGGCACAGATACGCAGTATTTT

V: TRBV28
size: NA
J: TRBJ2-3
D: NA
CDR3: CASSIGHQPDTQYF
DNA: TGTGCCAGCAGTATAGGCCACCAGCCAGATACGCAGTATTTT

V: TRBV5-1
size: NA
J: TRBJ1-1
D: TRBD1
CDR3: CASSLDRGLNTEAFF
DNA: TGCGCCAGCAGCTTGGACAGGGGGCTCAACACTGAAGCTTTCTTT

V: TRBV15
size: once
J: TRBJ1-3
D: NA
CDR3: CATSRLTGYNSGNTIYF
DNA: TGTGCCACCAGCAGGTTGACAGGTTACAACTCTGGAAACACCATATATTTT

V: TRBV5-1
size: NA
J: TRBJ2-2
D: NA
CDR3: CASSLSGKDTGELFF
DNA: TGCGCCAGCAGCTTGTCCGGGAAAGACACCGGGGAGCTGTTTTTT

V: TRBV19
size: NA
J: TRBJ1-2
D: NA
CDR3: CASSFLTSVYGYTF
DNA: TGTGCCAGTAGTTTCCTCACTTCGGTCTATGGCTACACCTTC

V: TRBV3-1/TRBV3-2
size: NA
J: TRBJ1-2
D: NA
CDR3: CASSQAGRDYGYTF
DNA: TGTGCCAGCAGCCAAGCCGGTAGGGACTATGGCTACACCTTC

V: TRBV7-2
size: NA
J: TRBJ2-2
D: NA
CDR3: CASRKGDTGELFF
DNA: TGTGCCAGCAGAAAAGGCGACACCGGGGAGCTGTTTTTT

V: TRBV5-1
size: NA
J: TRBJ1-6
D: NA
CDR3: CASSLAGASYNSPLHF
DNA: TGCGCCAGCAGCTTGGCGGGGGCGTCCTATAATTCACCCCTCCACTTT

V: TRBV27
size: NA
J: TRBJ2-1
D: TRBD2
CDR3: CASSFTSGITGEQFF
DNA: TGTGCCAGCAGTTTTACTAGCGGGATAACTGGTGAGCAGTTCTTC

V: TRBV5-1
size: once
J: TRBJ1-6
D: TRBD1
CDR3: CASSLTGDSPLHF
DNA: TGCGCCAGCTCCTTAACAGGGGATTCACCCCTCCACTTT

V: TRBV7-2
size: NA
J: TRBJ2-3
D: TRBD2
CDR3: CASSARPGGGGTDTQYF
DNA: TGTGCCAGCAGCGCGAGACCCGGCGGCGGGGGAACGGATACGCAGTATTTT

V: TRBV5-6
size: NA
J: TRBJ1-2
D: TRBD1
CDR3: CASSQGQGYGGYTF
DNA: TGTGCCAGCAGCCAGGGACAGGGGTACGGCGGCTACACCTTC